The 28 T cell receptor beta chains presented below share a single source sample, sequenced in a study of cytomegalovirus exposure and HLA in healthy donors. The PCR had 60 Vbeta and 13 Jbeta primers. Clones were sequenced by immunoSEQ multiplex PCR, and TCRdb holds only the in-frame ones, with some missing. The profile covers under 110,000 clones, with more than 75% appearing a single time and roughly 6% taken by the ten largest. Sequencing input: PBMCs. These receptor sequences come from a woman aged 45-65 years in good health and CMV-seropositive.

The V gene is TRBV25-1, the J gene TRBJ2-5; D may be TRBD1 (6 bases). The germline V and J ends were trimmed by 3 bases and 4 bases, with 12 bases remaining between them. The V gene's germline CDR1 is MGHDK and CDR2 SYGVNS. CDR3 length: 14 residues. CDR3 loop: CASSDRGQGETQYF. CDR3 sequence (DNA): TGTGCCAGCAGTGATCGGGGACAAGGAGAGACCCAGTACTTC.

This chain joins TRBV28 and TRBJ1-2; D uncertain. CDR3 size: 15 residues. Germline V gene lookup returns CDR1 MDHEN and CDR2 SYDVKM. Trimming removed 3 bases from V and 9 bases from J, with 20 bases in between. The CDR3 reads CASSFPREGMISYTF. CDR3 bases: TGTGCCAGCAGTTTTCCCCGGGAAGGGATGATCAGCTACACCTTC.

The chain uses TRBV28 and TRBJ1-1, with a tentative D call TRBD1 (6 bases). Germline values: CDR1 MDHEN, CDR2 SYDVKM. CDR3 length: 16 amino acids. Trimming removed 6 bases from V and 2 bases from J, with 19 bases in between. The DNA for the CDR3 is TGTGCCAGCAGCCTCTACAGGGTTTCCTATAACACTGAAGCTTTCTTT. This sequence encodes CASSLYRVSYNTEAFF.

The CDR3 DNA follows: TGTGCCAGCAGCTTGCAGGGCTCCTATAGCAATCAGCCCCAGCATTTT. It translates to CASSLQGSYSNQPQHF. This chain connects TRBV7-8 to TRBJ1-5, with D possibly matching TRBD1 (5 bases). Germline loops: CDR1 SGHVS, CDR2 FQNEAQ. CDR3 length: 16 residues. V lost 3 bases and J 0 bases, leaving 12 bases between the germline ends.

This clone was seen a handful of times. This chain joins TRBV19 and TRBJ1-1, with 7 bases aligning to TRBD1. Germline V lookup: CDR1 LNHDA, CDR2 SQIVND (reference sequence). The V and J ends lost 0 bases and 3 bases, in that order; junction bases with no gene match: 4. The CDR3 consists of 15 residues. The CDR3 nucleotides read TGTGCCAGTAGTATAGATCTCACAGGGGACACTGAAGCTTTCTTT. Translation gives CASSIDLTGDTEAFF.

CDR3 sequence reads: CASSSGGRETQYF. CDR3 in DNA: TGTGCCAGTAGCTCGGGGGGGCGGGAGACCCAGTACTTC. The chain carries TRBV19 and TRBJ2-5; 8 nucleotides agree with TRBD2. Germline CDR1 reads LNHDA; CDR2 reads SQIVND (reference sequence). The CDR3 has 13 residues. The V segment lost 6 bases and the J segment 5 bases; nucleotides outside the gene matches: 5.

The chain employs TRBV5-6 and TRBJ1-5, with 11 bases matching TRBD1. The CDR3 loop spans 18 amino acids. The germline gives CDR1 SGHDT, CDR2 YYEEEE. J gave up 0 bases and V 1 base, and 6 bases lay outside the gene matches. Written as DNA, the CDR3 is TGTGCCAGCAGCTTGTGGACAGGGGGCGTGTATAGCAATCAGCCCCAGCATTTT. Amino acids: CASSLWTGGVYSNQPQHF.

The rearrangement links TRBV28 to TRBJ2-5, with 9 bases fitting TRBD2. The CDR3 has 16 amino acids. The ends lost 6 bases at V and 3 bases at J; junction bases unmatched: 11. CDR1 is MDHEN and CDR2 is SYDVKM in the germline V gene. CDR3 sequence (DNA): TGTGCCAGCAGACTAAGAAGCGGGGGGCAGGAAGAGACCCAGTACTTC. It encodes CASRLRSGGQEETQYF. The whole variable domain, filled in from reference TRBV28 and TRBJ2-5, reads DVKVTQSSRYLVKRTGEKVFLECVQDMDHENMFWYRQDPGLGLRLIYFSYDVKMKEKGDIPEGYSVSREKKERFSLILESASTNQTSMYLCASRLRSGGQEETQYFGPGTRLLVL.

This chain joins TRBV2 and TRBJ1-3; maybe TRBD1 (5 bases). The CDR3 covers 15 residues. The germline V and J ends were trimmed by 6 bases and 0 bases, with 12 bases remaining between them. Germline assignment: CDR1 SNHLY and CDR2 FYNNEI. DNA of the CDR3: TGTGCCAGCAGCGCTCCAGGGTTCTCTGGAAACACCATATATTTT. It translates to CASSAPGFSGNTIYF. Looking up the rest from reference TRBV2 and TRBJ1-3 gives the full variable domain: EPEVTQTPSHQVTQMGQEVILRCVPISNHLYFYWYRQILGQKVEFLVSFYNNEISEKSEIFDDQFSVERPDGSNFTLKIRSTKLEDSAMYFCASSAPGFSGNTIYFGEGSWLTVV.

The chain employs TRBV18 and TRBJ2-7; possible D gene TRBD2, 5 bases. V shed 6 bases and J shed 5 bases, with 11 bases lying between them. Germline V gives CDR1 KGHSH, CDR2 LQKENI. The CDR3 is made up of 12 amino acids. The DNA for the CDR3 is TGTGCCAGCTCGTACGCGGGCGACGAGCAGTACTTC. It encodes CASSYAGDEQYF.

The chain is built from TRBV6-6 and TRBJ2-5; the D gene is possibly TRBD2 (6 bases). V was cut by 6 bases and J by 3 bases, with 8 bases left in between. The CDR3 loop spans 12 amino acids. The V gene's germline CDR1 is MNHNY and CDR2 SVGAGI (reference sequence). The CDR3 reads CASSPGEETQYF. CDR3 DNA: TGTGCCAGCAGCCCGGGAGAAGAGACCCAGTACTTC.

The chain has TRBV7-9 and TRBJ2-7; TRBD1 matches at 7 bases. This CDR3 contains 13 residues. Losses at the gene ends were 5 bases for V and 1 base for J; bases not matched to a gene: 2. The germline V gene has CDR1 SEHNR and CDR2 FQNEAQ (reference sequence). In DNA form, the CDR3 reads TGTGCCAGCAGCGGACAGGCGTCCTACGAGCAGTACTTC. Translated, it gives CASSGQASYEQYF.

This chain's CDR3 is CSVDRGQGFYGYTF. The DNA for the CDR3 is TGCAGCGTTGATAGAGGACAGGGGTTCTATGGCTACACCTTC. The chain uses TRBV29-1 and TRBJ1-2, with 9 bases matching TRBD1. V was clipped by 3 bases and J by 4 bases; unmatched bases: 6. Germline CDR1 SQVTM, CDR2 ANQGSEA. CDR3 length equals 14 residues.

The gene calls are TRBV4-1 and TRBJ1-5; the D gene is possibly TRBD1 (6 bases). V dropped 5 bases and J dropped 2 bases, with 16 bases sitting between them. Looked up from germline, CDR1 is MGHRA and CDR2 is YSYEKL. The CDR3 extends over 16 amino acids. CDR3 DNA sequence: TGCGCCAGCAGCACTCTCACCGGGGGGCGCAATCAGCCCCAGCATTTT. Its translation: CASSTLTGGRNQPQHF.

The rearrangement joins TRBV28 to TRBJ2-6, with D possibly being TRBD1 (6 bases). V lost 5 bases and J lost 0, with 8 bases in between. Germline V lookup: CDR1 MDHEN, CDR2 SYDVKM. The CDR3 length is 15 residues. The DNA of the CDR3 is TGTGCCAGCAGTACAGGGTCCTCTGGGGCCAACGTCCTGACTTTC. This encodes CASSTGSSGANVLTF.

V and J are TRBV19 and TRBJ2-2, with no clear D. CDR1 is LNHDA and CDR2 is SQIVND in the germline V gene (reference sequence). The ends were cut back, 0 bases at V and 1 base at J, with 12 bases in the middle. The CDR3 covers 17 residues. The CDR3 nucleotides read TGTGCCAGTAGTATAGATGGCCTGCCCGTGAACACCGGGGAGCTGTTTTTT. Translating gives CASSIDGLPVNTGELFF.

In its sample, this clone was seen once. The V and J genes are TRBV18 and TRBJ2-5, with D possibly matching TRBD2 (6 bases). The assigned J gene may be wrong: the sequence end matches TRBJ2-7 better. Looked up from germline, CDR1 is KGHSH and CDR2 is LQKENI. CDR3 size: 16 residues. This chain's CDR3 is CASSPASAGNPYEQYF. The CDR3 nucleotides are TGTGCCAGCTCACCGGCTTCAGCGGGTAATCCCTACGAGCAGTACTTC.

This clone was found once. The V call is TRBV6-6, the J call TRBJ1-1; maybe TRBD1 (6 bases). The CDR3 covers 14 residues. The V gene's germline CDR1 is MNHNY and CDR2 SVGAGI (reference sequence). V was cut by 2 bases and J by 2 bases, with 9 bases left in between. The CDR3 bases are TGTGCCAGCAGTTACGGGGGCTTCAACACTGAAGCTTTCTTT. Protein sequence: CASSYGGFNTEAFF.

This sequence joins TRBV4-1 and TRBJ2-1, with a weak D call TRBD2 (6 bases). The CDR3 has 17 residues. CDR1 MGHRA and CDR2 YSYEKL come from the germline V gene. The V gene lost 0 bases and the J gene lost 6 bases, with 18 bases spanning the gap. This CDR3 reads CASSQDSAGRYGNEQFF. In DNA, the CDR3 is TGCGCCAGCAGCCAAGATTCCGCAGGGAGGTATGGCAATGAGCAGTTCTTC.

The chain is built from TRBV10-3 and TRBJ1-6; D gene unclear. This CDR3 region has 12 residues. Germline CDR1 ENHRY, CDR2 SYGVKD. Trimming took 4 bases from V and 8 from J, leaving 6 bases between them. The CDR3 DNA sequence: TGTGCCATCAGTGGGAGCGATTCACCCCTCCACTTT. Translated, it gives CAISGSDSPLHF.

Details on this clone: Its ends do not fully match the called genes, so a read error is possible. This chain links TRBV7-9 with TRBJ2-7; 8 nucleotides line up with TRBD1. CDR3 length: 12 amino acids. Germline V lookup: CDR1 SEHNR, CDR2 FQNEAQ (reference sequence). The CDR3 DNA sequence: TGTTCCAGCAGCTTTACAGGGGGCGAGCAGTACTTC. Translation: CSSSFTGGEQYF.

V is TRBV10-2 and J is TRBJ1-1, with TRBD1 matching over 7 bases. V gave up 7 bases and J gave up 3 bases; unmatched junction bases: 5. Germline V CDR1 and CDR2: WSHSY, SAAADI. The CDR3 covers 13 residues. CDR3 sequence: CASNDRADTEAFF. CDR3 DNA: TGCGCCAGCAACGACAGGGCTGACACTGAAGCTTTCTTT.

The table lists this clone with a few counts. The chain couples TRBV6-5 to TRBJ1-6; D is uncertain. CDR3 length: 16 residues. Trimming took 2 bases from V and 13 from J, leaving 21 bases between them. Germline V gives CDR1 MNHEY, CDR2 SVGAGI. The CDR3 nucleotides are TGTGCCAGCAGTTACAGTGGAGGTTCCCCTAGGACGCCCCTCCACTTT. The encoded protein is CASSYSGGSPRTPLHF.

The rearrangement links TRBV5-1 to TRBJ2-3, with a weak D call TRBD1 (5 bases). Looked up from germline, CDR1 is SGHRS and CDR2 is YFSETQ. The CDR3 has 13 residues. Trimming removed 3 bases from V and 1 base from J, with 6 bases in between. The CDR3 DNA reads as TGCGCCAGCAGCTCGACAGGCACAGATACGCAGTATTTT. Translating gives CASSSTGTDTQYF. Using reference TRBV5-1 and TRBJ2-3 for the parts outside the CDR3, the full variable domain is KAGVTQTPRYLIKTRGQQVTLSCSPISGHRSVSWYQQTPGQGLQFLFEYFSETQRNKGNFPGRFSGRQFSNSRSEMNVSTLELGDSALYLCASSSTGTDTQYFGPGTRLTVL.

The J gene is TRBJ1-2, the V gene TRBV5-1; TRBD1 might be the D (5 bases). This CDR3 contains 14 residues. V was clipped by 4 bases and J by 12 bases, with 22 bases between them. Per the germline V gene, CDR1 is SGHRS and CDR2 is YFSETQ. DNA for the CDR3: TGCGCCAGCAGCACGGGACTGAGTGGAGAGTTTGACACCTTC. Its protein product is CASSTGLSGEFDTF.

This clone was seen many times. The V and J genes are TRBV4-3 and TRBJ1-5; a weak D match, TRBD1 (5 bases). The CDR3 consists of 17 residues. V was cut by 0 bases and J by 0 bases, with 12 bases left in between. Germline lookup yields CDR1 LGHNA and CDR2 YSLEER. CDR3 amino acids: CASSQDGRGGSNQPQHF. As DNA, the CDR3 is TGCGCCAGCAGCCAAGATGGAAGGGGCGGTAGCAATCAGCCCCAGCATTTT.

The chain recombines TRBV10-1 with TRBJ1-5; D perhaps matches TRBD1 (6 bases). The V gene lost 6 bases and the J gene lost 0 bases, with 18 bases spanning the gap. The CDR3 sequence is 17 residues long. Looked up from germline, CDR1 is WNHNN and CDR2 is SYGVQD (reference sequence). CDR3 nucleotide sequence: TGCGCCAGCAGGATTGGGAGACAGGAAACTAGCAATCAGCCCCAGCATTTT. Its translation is CASRIGRQETSNQPQHF.

The chain couples TRBV7-2 to TRBJ2-6; the D gene is possibly TRBD1 (6 bases). Trimming shortened V by 5 bases and J by 0 bases, and 14 bases separated the two germline ends. The CDR3 is 17 amino acids. CDR1 and CDR2 (germline): SGHTA, FQGNSA. CDR3 nucleotides: TGTGCCAGCAGCCGACCCACAGGGATCTCTGGGGCCAACGTCCTGACTTTC. It encodes CASSRPTGISGANVLTF.